This T cell receptor beta chain was found in a study of blood T cell repertoires in COVID-19. Study overall: The analysed material was cDNA or gDNA that came from T cells, B-cell-depleted T cells, or PBMCs.

Repertoires were generated with immunoSEQ multiplex PCR, while TCRdb's copy carries only in-frame clones and drops some. The table shows over 110,000 clones, with about four fifths occurring only once. As concerns this clone: At the DNA level, this CDR3 is encoded by other sequences in the same sample as well.

CDR3 length equals 15 residues. Losses at the gene ends were 5 bases for V and 2 bases for J; bases not matched to a gene: 4. Germline V gives CDR1 LNHNV, CDR2 YYDKDF (reference sequence). The chain couples TRBV15 to TRBJ1-4; the match to TRBD1 covers 8 bases. Sequencing was done on a sample of peripheral blood. This receptor was taken from a man aged 65 to 79 who had recovered from COVID-19. The CDR3: CATSSRQGTNEKLFF. For the CDR3, the DNA is TGTGCCACCAGCTCTCGACAGGGGACTAATGAAAAACTGTTTTTT.